This paragraph reports one T cell receptor beta chain. Profiling relied on immunoSEQ multiplex PCR, and the TCRdb table lists in-frame clones only, not all of them. The sample has approximately 170,000 clones, about 81% seen once. Germline V gene sequence: CDR1 MNHNY, CDR2 SVGAGI (reference sequence). J gave up 5 bases and V 11 bases, and 14 bases lay outside the gene matches. This CDR3 has 16 residues. These data originate in a study of blood T cell repertoires in COVID-19. The chain links TRBV6-6 to TRBJ1-6, with 8 bases aligning to TRBD1. Sequenced sample: peripheral blood. The sequence was collected from a man aged 55 to 69 with active or convalescent COVID-19. CDR3 in amino acids: CAGASPQGANNSPLHF. The CDR3 DNA reads TGTGCCGGCGCAAGTCCCCAGGGGGCAAATAATTCACCCCTCCACTTT.